This T cell receptor (beta chain) derives from a study of T cell responses to AZD1222 COVID-19 vaccine. Using immunoSEQ multiplex PCR, the repertoire was profiled, and TCRdb retains in-frame clones only, with some absent. The table has 120,000 to 150,000 clones, under 95% seen once. Germline CDR1 is SGDLS and CDR2 is YYNGEE. The V gene lost 3 bases and the J gene lost 2 bases, with 9 bases spanning the gap. The CDR3 extends over 13 amino acids. The material was peripheral blood, obtained on day 0 of AZD1222 vaccination. This chain links TRBV9 with TRBJ2-7; no definite D call. The origin of this receptor is an adult in good health. This chain's CDR3 is CASSEGLTYEQYF. DNA for the CDR3: TGTGCCAGCAGCGAAGGCCTTACCTACGAGCAGTACTTC.